Presented here are 20 T cell receptor beta chains from one specimen sequenced in a study of T cell responses to AZD1222 COVID-19 vaccine. Profiling relied on immunoSEQ multiplex PCR, and the TCRdb table lists in-frame clones only, not all of them. The sample lists approximately 180,000 clones; about nine tenths were seen once. Sequencing was performed on peripheral blood, taken on day 0 of AZD1222 vaccination. These receptors were obtained from an adult in good health.

The V gene is TRBV11-3, the J gene TRBJ1-4; D might be TRBD1 (5 bases). Per germline, CDR1 SGHNT and CDR2 YENEEA. V was shortened by 5 bases and J by 3 bases, with 10 bases between the two germline ends. This CDR3 spans 14 amino acids. In DNA, the CDR3 is TGTGCCAGCAGCCGATCGGGGGCTAATGAAAAACTGTTTTTT. As protein: CASSRSGANEKLFF.

The chain joins TRBV3-1 (or the pseudogene TRBV3-2) to TRBJ2-3; 8 positions match TRBD2. From germline, CDR1 is LGHDT and CDR2 YNNKEL (reference sequence). This CDR3 comprises 16 residues. V lost 0 bases and J lost 2; bases outside the gene matches: 4. CDR3 nucleotide sequence: TGTGCCAGCAGCCAAGATCACGGGAGGGCCACAGATACGCAGTATTTT. Amino acids: CASSQDHGRATDTQYF.

This sequence joins TRBV4-2 and TRBJ2-3; no firm D call. V was trimmed by 1 base and J by 6 bases, leaving 14 bases between them. This CDR3 has 15 residues. Germline assignment: CDR1 LGHNA and CDR2 YNFKEQ. The CDR3 sequence is CASSQAQSPQDTQYF. The CDR3 coding sequence is TGTGCCAGCAGCCAAGCACAATCCCCCCAGGATACGCAGTATTTT.

The chain uses TRBV19 and TRBJ2-7, with D possibly matching TRBD2 (6 bases). Germline CDR1 is LNHDA and CDR2 is SQIVND (reference sequence). The CDR3 has 16 amino acids. The V end lost 2 bases, the J end lost 2 bases, and 16 bases lay between the germline ends. The CDR3 loop is CASSIRVSGGAYEQYF. The CDR3, as DNA: TGTGCCAGTAGTATAAGGGTGAGTGGAGGGGCCTACGAGCAGTACTTC.

The chain recombines TRBV27 with TRBJ1-2; unclear D gene. CDR1 MNHEY and CDR2 SMNVEV come from the germline V gene (reference sequence). This CDR3 spans 13 amino acids. V lost 6 bases and J lost 5, with 13 bases in between. CDR3 region: CASSTAGTYGYTF. As DNA, the CDR3 is TGTGCCAGCAGCACCGCGGGAACTTATGGCTACACCTTC.

The genes are TRBV12-3 or TRBV12-4 and TRBJ2-3; D unresolved. The CDR3 spans 12 residues. V lost 0 bases and J lost 6, with 4 bases in between. The CDR3 DNA is TGTGCCAGCAGTTTAGCGAGTGATACGCAGTATTTT. This translates into CASSLASDTQYF.

The chain carries TRBV20-1 and TRBJ2-7; D is unclear. The germline gives CDR1 DFQATT, CDR2 SNEGSKA (reference sequence). This CDR3 has 14 amino acids. The V gene lost 3 bases and the J gene lost 4 bases, with 16 bases spanning the gap. This chain's CDR3 is CSASNLVSEYEQYF. CDR3 in DNA: TGCAGTGCTAGTAATTTAGTCAGTGAGTACGAGCAGTACTTC.

The rearrangement uses TRBV6-4 and TRBJ2-3; 10 positions agree with TRBD1. CDR3 length: 15 residues. CDR1 and CDR2 from the germline V gene are MRHNA and SNTAGT. V trimming: 2 bases; J trimming: 1 base; junction bases outside the gene matches: 0. CDR3 region: CASSDGTGGTDTQYF. The CDR3 bases are TGTGCCAGCAGTGACGGGACAGGGGGCACAGATACGCAGTATTTT.

The chain uses TRBV7-2 and TRBJ1-1; D is uncertain. The ends were cut back, 5 bases at V and 4 bases at J, with 14 bases in the middle. The CDR3 consists of 14 residues. The germline CDR1 and CDR2 sequences are SGHTA and FQGNSA. CDR3 loop: CASSLEGTITEAFF. CDR3 bases: TGTGCCAGCAGCCTTGAGGGTACGATCACTGAAGCTTTCTTT.

V usage is TRBV28 and J usage is TRBJ2-1; TRBD2 matches at 9 bases. J gave up 6 bases and V 2 bases, and 5 bases lay outside the gene matches. Germline V gene sequence: CDR1 MDHEN, CDR2 SYDVKM. The CDR3 extends over 15 amino acids. The CDR3 region is CASSLQRGEINEQFF. The CDR3, as DNA: TGTGCCAGCAGTTTACAGCGGGGGGAGATCAATGAGCAGTTCTTC.

This rearrangement joins TRBV6-4 to TRBJ1-2, with TRBD1 matching over 8 bases. The CDR3 contains 15 residues. From germline, CDR1 is MRHNA and CDR2 SNTAGT. J was trimmed by 3 bases and V by 4 bases; bases with no gene match: 7. Written as DNA, the CDR3 is TGTGCCAGCAGTGGAAGGGACAGGCTCTACTATGGCTACACCTTC. Protein sequence: CASSGRDRLYYGYTF.

V and J are TRBV2 and TRBJ2-2; the D gene could be TRBD1 or TRBD2 (5 bases each). Per germline, CDR1 SNHLY and CDR2 FYNNEI. The ends were cut back, 3 bases at V and 0 bases at J, with 11 bases in the middle. The CDR3 sequence is 16 residues long. The CDR3 DNA sequence: TGTGCCAGCAGTGACCTCGGGACGGCGAACACCGGGGAGCTGTTTTTT. Residues: CASSDLGTANTGELFF.

This clone has only one observation. V usage is TRBV5-1 and J usage is TRBJ1-2; D gene unclear. Trimming removed 0 bases at V and 6 bases at J, with 9 bases between. There are 13 residues in the CDR3. Germline V gives CDR1 SGHRS, CDR2 YFSETQ. Here the CDR3 DNA reads TGCGCCAGCAGCTTGGTTGCCGGTGATGGCTACACCTTC. Translation: CASSLVAGDGYTF. Full variable domain (remainder filled in from reference TRBV5-1 and TRBJ1-2): KAGVTQTPRYLIKTRGQQVTLSCSPISGHRSVSWYQQTPGQGLQFLFEYFSETQRNKGNFPGRFSGRQFSNSRSEMNVSTLELGDSALYLCASSLVAGDGYTFGSGTRLTVV.

The rearrangement links TRBV6-5 to TRBJ1-2, with 7 bases identical to TRBD1. The CDR3 is 12 residues long. The germline gives CDR1 MNHEY, CDR2 SVGAGI. Trimming cost V 6 bases and J 9 bases; bases outside gene matches: 7. CDR3 region: CASRKGAGSYTF. The CDR3 nucleotides are TGTGCCAGCAGGAAGGGGGCTGGGAGCTACACCTTC.

This clone came up once. J is TRBJ2-1 and V is TRBV19; 8 bases line up with TRBD2. The V gene end was trimmed by 3 bases and the J gene end by 7 bases; junction bases not matched to a gene: 5. This CDR3 is built from 14 residues. Germline V CDR1 and CDR2: LNHDA, SQIVND (reference sequence). CDR3 sequence reads: CASSISGAPNEQFF. CDR3 nucleotides: TGTGCCAGTAGTATTAGCGGGGCACCTAATGAGCAGTTCTTC.

This clone was seen just once. The chain is built from TRBV15 and TRBJ2-2; 11 nucleotides align to TRBD1. Germline assignment: CDR1 LNHNV and CDR2 YYDKDF (reference sequence). The CDR3 spans 18 residues. J lost 3 bases, V lost 3 bases, and 9 bases had no gene match. The CDR3 nucleotides read TGTGCCACCAGCAGTTACGGACAGGGGGCCGGGGACACCGGGGAGCTGTTTTTT. Residues: CATSSYGQGAGDTGELFF.

This clone was recorded a few times. The V gene is TRBV25-1, the J gene TRBJ2-6, with D perhaps matching TRBD1 (6 bases). V was shortened by 2 bases and J by 2 bases, with 13 bases between the two germline ends. The V gene's germline CDR1 is MGHDK and CDR2 SYGVNS. The CDR3 has 17 amino acids. This CDR3 reads CASSEGGGRAGANVLTF. The DNA of the CDR3 is TGTGCCAGCAGTGAAGGGGGCGGCAGGGCTGGGGCCAACGTCCTGACTTTC.

The CDR3 DNA follows: TGTGCCAGCAGCGTAGGGAGGGCCCGGAGGTCAGATACGCAGTATTTT. Its protein is CASSVGRARRSDTQYF. The chain has TRBV9 and TRBJ2-3; a possible D gene is TRBD2 (6 bases). This CDR3 has 16 residues. Germline V gives CDR1 SGDLS, CDR2 YYNGEE. Trimming shortened V by 0 bases and J by 4 bases, and 15 bases separated the two germline ends. The complete variable domain, with remaining parts taken from reference TRBV9 and TRBJ2-3, reads DSGVTQTPKHLITATGQRVTLRCSPRSGDLSVYWYQQSLDQGLQFLIQYYNGEERAKGNILERFSAQQFPDLHSELNLSSLELGDSALYFCASSVGRARRSDTQYFGPGTRLTVL.

The CDR3 reads CASSKGPQETQYF. The CDR3 DNA sequence: TGTGCCAGCAGTAAGGGGCCTCAAGAGACCCAGTACTTC. The rearrangement links TRBV6-4 to TRBJ2-5; maybe TRBD1 (5 bases). Per the germline V gene, CDR1 is MRHNA and CDR2 is SNTAGT. V was cut by 5 bases and J by 2 bases, with 9 bases left in between. There are 13 residues in the CDR3.

This chain joins TRBV12-3 or TRBV12-4 and TRBJ1-5, with D unresolved. V was clipped by 3 bases and J by 5 bases, with 8 bases between them. The CDR3 consists of 13 residues. The CDR3 sequence is CASSFGPYQPQHF. CDR3 in DNA: TGTGCCAGCAGTTTCGGGCCTTATCAGCCCCAGCATTTT.